One and the same sample provided the 4 T cell receptor beta chains below, sequenced in a study of blood T cell repertoires in COVID-19. The protocol was immunoSEQ multiplex PCR, while the TCRdb copy is restricted to in-frame clones and leaves out a portion. The sample lists about 200,000 clones, roughly 85% seen once, with 4.5% to 5% in the top ten. Sequenced: peripheral blood. These receptors were collected from a woman older than 75 with acute or convalescent COVID-19.

This clone occurred a few times. The CDR3 coding sequence is TGTGCCAGCAGACGCCGGGAGTCCGGCTACACCTTC. Its translation: CASRRRESGYTF. This chain connects TRBV28 to TRBJ1-2, with unresolved D. This CDR3 has 12 residues. Germline CDR1 reads MDHEN; CDR2 reads SYDVKM. V dropped 6 bases and J dropped 8 bases, with 13 bases sitting between them.

This chain connects TRBV27 to TRBJ1-2; unclear D gene. This CDR3 comprises 12 residues. The germline V and J ends were trimmed by 10 bases and 3 bases, with 12 bases remaining between them. Germline V gene sequence: CDR1 MNHEY, CDR2 SMNVEV (reference sequence). CDR3 DNA: TGTGCCACCGCCGGGAGGGACTATGGCTACACCTTC. Translated: CATAGRDYGYTF.

This rearrangement joins TRBV6-2 or TRBV6-3 to TRBJ2-1; 13 nucleotides line up with TRBD2. Trimming took 4 bases from V and 4 from J; bases not matched to a gene: 4. The CDR3 spans 16 residues. CDR1 is MNHEY and CDR2 is SVGEGT in the germline V gene. The CDR3 protein is CASSLRTSGRYNEQFF. The CDR3 coding sequence is TGTGCCAGCAGTTTACGGACTAGCGGGAGATACAATGAGCAGTTCTTC.

The rearrangement uses TRBV5-1 and TRBJ2-3; TRBD2 aligns across 8 bases. The V gene end was trimmed by 5 bases and the J gene end by 3 bases; junction bases not matched to a gene: 5. The CDR3 runs 14 residues. Germline CDR1 and CDR2: SGHRS and YFSETQ. CDR3 region: CASRTGRGTDTQYF. The DNA for the CDR3 is TGCGCCAGCAGGACCGGGAGGGGTACAGATACGCAGTATTTT. Filled out from reference TRBV5-1 and TRBJ2-3, the complete variable domain reads KAGVTQTPRYLIKTRGQQVTLSCSPISGHRSVSWYQQTPGQGLQFLFEYFSETQRNKGNFPGRFSGRQFSNSRSEMNVSTLELGDSALYLCASRTGRGTDTQYFGPGTRLTVL.